A single sample gave rise to the 10 T cell receptor beta chains below, sequenced in a study of T cell clonality in common variable immunodeficiency (dated by TCRdb to the mid-2010s). To prepare the library, the immunoSEQ multiplex PCR assay was applied. TCRdb limited this immuneACCESS table to in-frame rearrangements with V and J called. A share of clones is missing; checked studies link under half to unresolved V genes, and the rest is unexplained. This sample includes 30,000 to 40,000 clones, and none of them was observed just once. The ten top clones hold about 9.5% of the sample. Sequencing was performed on peripheral blood mononuclear cells. These receptors came from a person between 18 and 75 years old in good health.

In this sample, this clone is medium-sized. From the germline J gene comes the end of the CDR3, since the read stops 3 residues before it. V gene TRBV19 combines with J gene TRBJ1-1; tentative D call: TRBD1 (5 bases). CDR1 and CDR2 from the germline V gene are LNHDA and SQIVND (reference sequence). V shed 3 bases and J shed 0 bases, with 14 bases lying between them. The CDR3 loop spans 16 amino acids. CDR3 sequence reads: CASSIGSGSLNTEAFF. The covered CDR3 bases are TGTGCCAGTAGTATTGGGTCAGGGAGCCTGAACACTGAA.

Comments on this clone: The read halts 3 residues ahead of the CDR3 end, with the missing end drawn from the germline J gene. The chain couples TRBV6-1 to TRBJ2-4; D is unclear. The germline V gene has CDR1 MNHNS and CDR2 SASEGT. The CDR3 consists of 14 residues. CDR3 sequence reads: CASSERHTNYGQYF. The DNA read from the CDR3 is TGTGCCAGCAGTGAAAGGCATACTAACTATGGT.

This clone was detected ten times or more. The CDR3 end falls 3 residues outside the read, so it is completed with the germline J gene. The chain employs TRBV20-1 and TRBJ1-1, with D tentatively TRBD1 (5 bases). Trimming removed 0 bases from V and 4 bases from J, with 12 bases in between. There are 14 residues in the CDR3. Looked up from germline, CDR1 is DFQATT and CDR2 is SNEGSKA (reference sequence). The chain's CDR3 is CSAREGRSGTEAFF. Incomplete CDR3 DNA: TGCAGTGCTAGAGAGGGGCGGTCGGGCACTGAA.

The table lists this clone with many counts. The read finishes 3 residues shy of the CDR3 end, and the germline J gene is used to complete it. The rearrangement uses TRBV7-9 and TRBJ1-1; D possibly corresponds to TRBD1 (5 bases). This CDR3 has 13 residues. The germline CDR1 and CDR2 sequences are SEHNR and FQNEAQ (reference sequence). V dropped 4 bases and J dropped 2 bases, with 8 bases sitting between them. The sequenced part of the CDR3 DNA is TGTGCCAGCAGCTATGACAGAAACACTGAA. It codes for CASSYDRNTE. From start to end, the CDR3 is CASSYDRNTEAFF.

At least ten counts were recorded for this clone. CDR3 DNA, as far as it was read: TGTGCCTGGAGCGCCGAGGGGATCCACTACGAG. Translating gives CAWSAEGIHYE. The full CDR3 sequence reads CAWSAEGIHYEQYF. This chain connects TRBV30 to TRBJ2-7; TRBD1 or TRBD2 may be the D gene (5 bases each). The read is 3 residues too short to cover the CDR3 end, so that end is filled in from the germline J gene. The CDR3 length is 14 residues. From germline, CDR1 is GTSNPN and CDR2 SVGIG (reference sequence). V was clipped by 3 bases and J by 3 bases, with 15 bases between them.

This clone has ten or more counts. Coverage ceases 3 residues before the CDR3 finishes, and the germline J gene fills in the end. The V gene is TRBV2, the J gene TRBJ2-7; 8 nucleotides align to TRBD2. Germline CDR1 SNHLY, CDR2 FYNNEI. Trimming cost V 10 bases and J 0 bases; bases outside gene matches: 5. The CDR3 consists of 13 residues. The sequenced part of the CDR3 DNA is TGTGCCACCTCCGGACTAGCCTCCTACGAG. Translation: CATSGLASYE. In full, the CDR3 is CATSGLASYEQYF.

This clone was counted at least ten times. The read stops 3 residues short of the end of the CDR3; the missing end is completed from the germline J gene. The rearrangement uses TRBV18 and TRBJ2-7, with D perhaps matching TRBD1 (6 bases). V was trimmed by 5 bases and J by 2 bases, leaving 16 bases between them. CDR3 length: 15 residues. Germline CDR1 is KGHSH and CDR2 is LQKENI. The sequenced part of the CDR3 DNA is TGTGCCAGCTCAGCGCTAGGACAGTCTGCCTACGAG. This translates into CASSALGQSAYE. The whole CDR3 protein reads CASSALGQSAYEQYF.

This clone was seen ten or more times. The CDR3 extends 3 residues past the end of the read, so its final part is completed from the germline J gene. V and J are TRBV9 and TRBJ2-2, with D maybe TRBD2 (5 bases). CDR1 is SGDLS, CDR2 YYNGEE, per germline. There are 15 residues in the CDR3. V was shortened by 0 bases and J by 4 bases, with 10 bases between the two germline ends. The sequenced CDR3 bases are TGTGCCAGCAGCGTAGGTCTAGCAGGCACCGGGGAG. This translates into CASSVGLAGTGE. The whole CDR3 protein is CASSVGLAGTGELFF.

This clone has at least ten counts. Sequencing ends 3 residues short of the CDR3 end; the germline J gene provides the rest. V and J are TRBV7-3 and TRBJ2-5, with D possibly matching TRBD2 (7 bases). CDR1 and CDR2 (germline): SGHTA, FQGTGA. The CDR3 has 18 residues. V was clipped by 2 bases and J by 2 bases, with 21 bases between them. The CDR3 DNA, read in part, is TGTGCCAGCAGCTTATACGGCGGGGGCTGGGGCAGACAAGAGACC. This encodes CASSLYGGGWGRQET. The entire CDR3 protein is CASSLYGGGWGRQETQYF.

This clone was observed at least ten times. Its ends do not fully match the called genes, so a read error is possible. The CDR3 end lies 3 residues beyond the end of the read and is filled in from the germline J gene. V gene TRBV5-4 combines with J gene TRBJ1-2; 9 bases agree with TRBD1. The CDR3 is 14 residues long. From germline, CDR1 is SGHNT and CDR2 YYREEE (reference sequence). Partial CDR3 DNA: TGTGCCAGCAGCTCACAGGGGGCTAATTATGGC. It codes for CASSSQGANYG. The CDR3 in full is CASSSQGANYGYTF.